The clone carrying this TCR beta chain showed up just once. Assay: immunoSEQ multiplex PCR; the TCRdb copy retains only in-frame clones and omits some. Of about 23,000 clones listed, 70% to 90% are singletons. This specimen belongs to a study of T cell changes during pregnancy in multiple sclerosis. This material consisted of CD4+ T cells from peripheral blood mononuclear cells, taken in the first trimester of pregnancy. This TCR was sampled from a female donor in good health, enrolled as a control in a pregnancy study.

The DNA of the CDR3 is TGTGCCAGCAGCCTCCGACAGGGAGGGAACACTGAAGCTTTCTTT. Translated, it gives CASSLRQGGNTEAFF. The chain combines TRBV9 with TRBJ1-1; TRBD1 aligns across 7 bases. The germline CDR1 and CDR2 sequences are SGDLS and YYNGEE. The length of the CDR3 is 15 residues. J gave up 1 base and V 4 bases, and 7 bases lay outside the gene matches.